The sequence of this TCR beta chain was determined in a study of response to subunit inactivated influenza vaccine. Study conclusions and caveats: After each seasonal influenza vaccination, few new T cells are recruited, the authors suggested.

TCRdb reprocessed the RT-PCR reads via MiXCR and lists one record per CDR3 protein. The sample has more than 450,000 distinct CDR3 sequences; approximately 7.7% are singletons. V dropped 5 bases and J dropped 2 bases, with 16 bases sitting between them. CDR1 SGHTA and CDR2 FQGNSA come from the germline V gene. This CDR3 is 15 amino acids long. This clonotype was observed a handful of times. Its matching antigen is unknown. This receptor was identified in a man aged 50 to 75 who received an inactivated influenza vaccine. The chain links TRBV7-2 to TRBJ2-7; TRBD2 is a possible D gene (5 bases). The sample consisted of PBMCs from blood, taken about 23 months after vaccination. As DNA, the CDR3 is TGTGCCAGCAGCCTAATGGACTTTGTCACCTACGAGCAGTACTTC. Residues: CASSLMDFVTYEQYF.